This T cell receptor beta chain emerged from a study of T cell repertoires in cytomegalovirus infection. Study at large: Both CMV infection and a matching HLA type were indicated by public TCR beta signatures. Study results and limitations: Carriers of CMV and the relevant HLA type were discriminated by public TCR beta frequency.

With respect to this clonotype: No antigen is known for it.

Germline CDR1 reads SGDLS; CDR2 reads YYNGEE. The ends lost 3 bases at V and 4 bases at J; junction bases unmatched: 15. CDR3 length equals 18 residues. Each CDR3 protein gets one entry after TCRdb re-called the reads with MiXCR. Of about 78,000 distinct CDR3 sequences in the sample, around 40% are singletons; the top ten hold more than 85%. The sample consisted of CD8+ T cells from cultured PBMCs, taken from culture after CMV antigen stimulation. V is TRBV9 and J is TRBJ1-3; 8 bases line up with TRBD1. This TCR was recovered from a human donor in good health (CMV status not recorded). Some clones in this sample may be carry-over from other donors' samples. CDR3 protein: CASSAQRTGSALGNTIYF. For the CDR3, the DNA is TGTGCCAGCAGCGCCCAGCGGACAGGGTCAGCTCTCGGAAACACCATATATTTT.